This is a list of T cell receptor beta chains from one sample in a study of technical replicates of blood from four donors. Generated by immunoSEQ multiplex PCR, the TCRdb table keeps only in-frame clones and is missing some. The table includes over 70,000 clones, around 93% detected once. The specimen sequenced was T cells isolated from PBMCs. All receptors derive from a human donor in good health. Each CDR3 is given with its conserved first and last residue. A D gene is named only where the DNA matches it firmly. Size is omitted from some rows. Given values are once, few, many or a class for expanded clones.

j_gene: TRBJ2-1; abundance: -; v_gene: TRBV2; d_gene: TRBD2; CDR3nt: TGTGCCAGCAAGAAATCGGGAGGGATCTACAATGAGCAGTTCTTC; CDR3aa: CASKKSGGIYNEQFF
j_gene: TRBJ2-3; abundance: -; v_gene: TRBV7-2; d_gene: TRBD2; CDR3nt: TGTGCCAGCAGCGGTAGCGGGAGAGGCACAGATACGCAGTATTTT; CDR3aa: CASSGSGRGTDTQYF
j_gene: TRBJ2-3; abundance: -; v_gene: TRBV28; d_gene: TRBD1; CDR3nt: TGTGCCAGCACCAAAAACCTGGACAGGGTGATAAGCACAGATACGCAGTATTTT; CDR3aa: CASTKNLDRVISTDTQYF
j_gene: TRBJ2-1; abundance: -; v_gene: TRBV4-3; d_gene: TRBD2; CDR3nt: TGCGCCAGCAGCCAAGGGGGGGCTAGCGGGATGGGCTCCTACAATGAGCAGTTCTTC; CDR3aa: CASSQGGASGMGSYNEQFF
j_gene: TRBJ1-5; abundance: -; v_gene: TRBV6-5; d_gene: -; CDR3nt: TGTGCCAGCAGTTACTCGTGGCAGGGGAATCAGCCCCAGCATTTT; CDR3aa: CASSYSWQGNQPQHF
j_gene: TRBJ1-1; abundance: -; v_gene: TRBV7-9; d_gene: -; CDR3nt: TGTGCCAGCAGCTTACACAAAAACACTGAAGCTTTCTTT; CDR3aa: CASSLHKNTEAFF
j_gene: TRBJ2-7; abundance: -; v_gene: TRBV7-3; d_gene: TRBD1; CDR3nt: TGTGCCAGCAGCTTTGGGACAGGGGCCTCCTACGAGCAGTACTTC; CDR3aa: CASSFGTGASYEQYF
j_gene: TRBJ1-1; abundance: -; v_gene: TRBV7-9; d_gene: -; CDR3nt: TGTGCCAGCAGCTTTGGAACAGCTGGGTCTGAAGCTTTCTTT; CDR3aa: CASSFGTAGSEAFF
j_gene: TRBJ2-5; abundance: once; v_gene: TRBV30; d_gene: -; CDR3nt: TGTGCCTGGAGTGGGACCACTCGGACAGCCCTCCATCTGTACTTC; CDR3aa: CAWSGTTRTALHLYF
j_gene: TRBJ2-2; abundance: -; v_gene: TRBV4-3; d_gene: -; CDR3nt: TGCGCCAGCAGCCAAGGTGCGGGGTTCGAGATATCTTTGGGGGAGCTGTTTTTT; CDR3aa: CASSQGAGFEISLGELFF
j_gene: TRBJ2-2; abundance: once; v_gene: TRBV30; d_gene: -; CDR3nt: TGTGCCTGGAGTAAGGGGACCGGGGAGCTGTTTTTT; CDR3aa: CAWSKGTGELFF
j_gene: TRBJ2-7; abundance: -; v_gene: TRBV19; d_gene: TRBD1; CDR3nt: TGTGCCAGTAGTATACAGGGGGACTACGAGCAGTACTTC; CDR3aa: CASSIQGDYEQYF
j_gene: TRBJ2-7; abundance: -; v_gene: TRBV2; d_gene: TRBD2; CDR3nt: TGTGCCAGCAAGATTCTAGCGGGAGGTTTCGGCGAGCAGTACTTC; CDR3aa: CASKILAGGFGEQYF
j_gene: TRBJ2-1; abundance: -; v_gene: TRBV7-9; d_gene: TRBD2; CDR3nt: TGTGCCAGCCTGCGGTTAGCGGGTACTAATGAGCAGTTCTTC; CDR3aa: CASLRLAGTNEQFF
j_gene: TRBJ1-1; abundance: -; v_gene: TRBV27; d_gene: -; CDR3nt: TGTGCCAGCAGTCGAGGGGCAGGGGAGGGGAACACTGAAGCTTTCTTT; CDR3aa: CASSRGAGEGNTEAFF
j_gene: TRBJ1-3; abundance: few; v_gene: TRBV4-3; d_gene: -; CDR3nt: TGCGCCAGCAGCCGGGGCGTTGGAAACACCATATATTTT; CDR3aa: CASSRGVGNTIYF
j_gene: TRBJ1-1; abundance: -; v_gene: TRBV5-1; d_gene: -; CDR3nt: TGCGCCAGCAGCTTGGATTGGGGAGCGGGATCGAACACTGAAGCTTTCTTT; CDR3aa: CASSLDWGAGSNTEAFF
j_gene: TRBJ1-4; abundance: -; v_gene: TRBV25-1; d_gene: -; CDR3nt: TGTGCCAGCAGGGGGGGAGGGATGGAAAAACTGTTTTTT; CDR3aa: CASRGGGMEKLFF
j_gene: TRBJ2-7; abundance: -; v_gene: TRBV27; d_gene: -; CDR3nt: TGTGCCAGCAGTTTATCGGGAGTTGGCTACGAGCAGTACTTC; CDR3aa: CASSLSGVGYEQYF
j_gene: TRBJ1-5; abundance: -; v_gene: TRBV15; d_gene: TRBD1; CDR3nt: TGTGCCACCAGCAGAGGGACAGGGGACAATCAGCCCCAGCATTTT; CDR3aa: CATSRGTGDNQPQHF
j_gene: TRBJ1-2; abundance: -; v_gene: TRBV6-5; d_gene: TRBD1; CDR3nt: TGTGCCAGCAGTTACTCTTCCGGGACAGGCTATGGCTACACCTTC; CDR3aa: CASSYSSGTGYGYTF
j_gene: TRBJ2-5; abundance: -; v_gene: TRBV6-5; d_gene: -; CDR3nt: TGTGCCAGCAGGGAGGGCAGGGCGCAAGAGACCCAGTACTTC; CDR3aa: CASREGRAQETQYF
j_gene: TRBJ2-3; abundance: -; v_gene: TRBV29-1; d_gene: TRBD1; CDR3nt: TGCAGCGCAGACTATGGGACAGCGACAGATACGCAGTATTTT; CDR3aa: CSADYGTATDTQYF
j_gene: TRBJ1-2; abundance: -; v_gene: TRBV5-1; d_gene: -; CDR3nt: TGCGCCAGCAAGGCAGAGGACTATGGCTACACCTTC; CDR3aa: CASKAEDYGYTF
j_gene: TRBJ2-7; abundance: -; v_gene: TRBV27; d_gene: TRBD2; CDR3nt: TGTGCCAGCACAACTAGCGGGAGACAGCCCTACGAGCAGTACTTC; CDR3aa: CASTTSGRQPYEQYF
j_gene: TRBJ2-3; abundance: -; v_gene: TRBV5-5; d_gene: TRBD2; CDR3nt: TGTGCCAGCAGCGGAGCGGGAGTAATAGATACGCAGTATTTT; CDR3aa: CASSGAGVIDTQYF
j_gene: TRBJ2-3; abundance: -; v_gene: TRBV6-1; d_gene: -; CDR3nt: TGTGCCAGCAGTCCTACTAGGCTAAGCACAGATACGCAGTATTTT; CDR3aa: CASSPTRLSTDTQYF
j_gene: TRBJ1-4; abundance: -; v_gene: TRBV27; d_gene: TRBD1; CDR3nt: TGTGCCAGCAGAAGACAGGGTTGGAGTCGGCAGACTAATGAAAAACTGTTTTTT; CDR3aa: CASRRQGWSRQTNEKLFF
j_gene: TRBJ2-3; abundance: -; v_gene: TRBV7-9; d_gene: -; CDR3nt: TGTGCCAGCAGAAGCGGTAGCACAGATACGCAGTATTTT; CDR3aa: CASRSGSTDTQYF
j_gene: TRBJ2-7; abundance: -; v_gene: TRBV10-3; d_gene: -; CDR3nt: TGTGCCATCATTGATACAGCCACCTACGAGCAGTACTTC; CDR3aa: CAIIDTATYEQYF
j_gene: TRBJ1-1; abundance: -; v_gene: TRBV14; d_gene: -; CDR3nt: TGTGCCAGCAGCCAAGTTCCCGGTGCTGAAGCTTTCTTT; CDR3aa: CASSQVPGAEAFF
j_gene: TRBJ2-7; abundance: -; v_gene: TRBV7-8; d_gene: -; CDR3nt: TGTGCCAGCAACTTGGAACAGGAACTTTACGAGCAGTACTTC; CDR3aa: CASNLEQELYEQYF
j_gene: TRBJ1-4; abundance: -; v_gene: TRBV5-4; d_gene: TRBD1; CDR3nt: TGTGCCAGCAGCTTGGCCGGACAGGGAACTGGTGAAAAACTGTTTTTT; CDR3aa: CASSLAGQGTGEKLFF
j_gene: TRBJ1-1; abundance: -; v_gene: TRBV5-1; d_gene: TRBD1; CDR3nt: TGCGCCAGCAGCTTGGCGGGACAGATAAACTTGAACATTGAAGCTTTCTTT; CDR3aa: CASSLAGQINLNIEAFF
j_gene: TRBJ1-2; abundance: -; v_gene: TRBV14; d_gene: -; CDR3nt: TGTGCCAGCAGCCAAGTTACGGGGGAGGTGTATGGCTACACCTTC; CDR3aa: CASSQVTGEVYGYTF
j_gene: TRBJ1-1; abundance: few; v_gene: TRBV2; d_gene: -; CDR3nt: TGTGCCAGCAGTTCTCAGGTGGACACTGAAGCTTTCTTT; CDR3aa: CASSSQVDTEAFF
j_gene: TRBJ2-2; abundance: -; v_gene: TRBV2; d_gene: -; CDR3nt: TGTGCCAGCAGCCTCGGGGCGAACACCGGGGAGCTGTTTTTT; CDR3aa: CASSLGANTGELFF
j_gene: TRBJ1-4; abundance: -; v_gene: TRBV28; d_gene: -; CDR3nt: TGTGCCAGCAGAATGGGACAAATTAATGAAAAACTGTTTTTT; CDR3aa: CASRMGQINEKLFF
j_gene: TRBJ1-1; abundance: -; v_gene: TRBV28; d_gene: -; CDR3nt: TGTGCCAGCCGGGGCAGGGGATCCGAAAGGCCCACTGAAGCTTTCTTT; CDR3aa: CASRGRGSERPTEAFF
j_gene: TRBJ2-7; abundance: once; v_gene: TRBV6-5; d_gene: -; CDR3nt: TGTGCCAGCAGTTACTCAGGGCAGGGGGGCAGCGAGCAGTACTTC; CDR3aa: CASSYSGQGGSEQYF
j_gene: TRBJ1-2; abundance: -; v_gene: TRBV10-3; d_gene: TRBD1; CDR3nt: TGTGCCATCAGTGAGTCCTCAGGGGGCAACTATGGCTACACCTTC; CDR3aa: CAISESSGGNYGYTF
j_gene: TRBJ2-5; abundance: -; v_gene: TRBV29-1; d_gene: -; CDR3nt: TGCAGCGTCCCCGGGGACAACCAAGAGACCCAGTACTTC; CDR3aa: CSVPGDNQETQYF
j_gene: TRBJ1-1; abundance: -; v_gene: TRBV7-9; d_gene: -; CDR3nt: TGTGCCAGCAGCTTATCTACGTCTATCCCTGAAGCTTTCTTT; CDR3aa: CASSLSTSIPEAFF
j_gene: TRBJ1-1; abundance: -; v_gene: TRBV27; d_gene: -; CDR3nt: TGTGCCAGCAGTTTCGACAGTAACACTGAAGCTTTCTTT; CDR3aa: CASSFDSNTEAFF
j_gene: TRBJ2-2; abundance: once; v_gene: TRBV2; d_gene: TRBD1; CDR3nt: TGTGCCAGCAGTTTAGACAGGGTAGATACCGGGGAGCTGTTTTTT; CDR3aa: CASSLDRVDTGELFF
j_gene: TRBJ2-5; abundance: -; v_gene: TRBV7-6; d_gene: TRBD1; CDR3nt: TGTGCCAGCAGCTATGACAGGGAAGAGACCCAGTACTTC; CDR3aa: CASSYDREETQYF
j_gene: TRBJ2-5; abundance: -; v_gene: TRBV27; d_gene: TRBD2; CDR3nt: TGTGCCAGCAGTTTAGGGGGAGGGGAGACCCAGTACTTC; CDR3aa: CASSLGGGETQYF
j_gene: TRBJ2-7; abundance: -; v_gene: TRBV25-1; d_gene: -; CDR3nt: TGTGCCAGCAGTCACTCCTACGAGCAGTACTTC; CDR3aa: CASSHSYEQYF
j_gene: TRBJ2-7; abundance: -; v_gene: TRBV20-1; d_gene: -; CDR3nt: TGCAGTGCTAGAAGGCGGGGGCAGCAGTACTTC; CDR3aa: CSARRRGQQYF
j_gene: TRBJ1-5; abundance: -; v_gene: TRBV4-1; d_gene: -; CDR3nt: TGCGCCAGCAGCCAAGTTCCAGGGGCAGGGGTCCAGCATTTT; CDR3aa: CASSQVPGAGVQHF
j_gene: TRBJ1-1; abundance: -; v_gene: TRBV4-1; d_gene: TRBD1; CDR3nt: TGCGCCAGCAGCGACAGGGTTCACACTGAAGCTTTCTTT; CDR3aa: CASSDRVHTEAFF
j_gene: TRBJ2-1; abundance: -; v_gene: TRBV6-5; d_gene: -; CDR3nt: TGTGCCAGCAGCACAACAGGGCTCAATGAGCAGTTCTTC; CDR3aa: CASSTTGLNEQFF
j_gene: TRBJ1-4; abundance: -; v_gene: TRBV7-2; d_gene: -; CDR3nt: TGTGCCAGCAGCTTAGATCGGTATTCTAATGAAAAACTGTTTTTT; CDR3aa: CASSLDRYSNEKLFF
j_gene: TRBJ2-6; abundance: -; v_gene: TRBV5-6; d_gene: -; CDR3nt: TGTGCCAGCACCACCTCCTGGGCTTACTCTGGGGCCAACGTCCTGACTTTC; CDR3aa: CASTTSWAYSGANVLTF
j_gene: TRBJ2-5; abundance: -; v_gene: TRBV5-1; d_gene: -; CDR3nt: TGCGCCAGCGGCGGGACTCTCCAAGAGACCCAGTACTTC; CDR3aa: CASGGTLQETQYF
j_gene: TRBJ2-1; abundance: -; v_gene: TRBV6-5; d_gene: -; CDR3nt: TGTGCCAGCAGTTTCGGGACAAGGGGAAATGAGCAGTTCTTC; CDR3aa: CASSFGTRGNEQFF
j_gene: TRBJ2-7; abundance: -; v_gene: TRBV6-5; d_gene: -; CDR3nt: TGTGCCAGCAGTTTAGCTAGCTACCTCGAGCAGTACTTC; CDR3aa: CASSLASYLEQYF
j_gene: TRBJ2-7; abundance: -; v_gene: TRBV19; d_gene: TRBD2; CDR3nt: TGTGCCAGTAGTATACTAGCGGGAGTTTCCTACGAGCAGTACTTC; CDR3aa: CASSILAGVSYEQYF